These T cell receptor beta chains were read from a single sample in a study of PD-1 blockade in mismatch repair-deficient tumors. TCRdb keeps only in-frame clones here, not all; method: immunoSEQ multiplex PCR. The sample comprises 100,000 to 150,000 clones, around 83% of which are singletons, and roughly 14% rests with the top ten. Sample: peripheral blood, taken 44 weeks after starting pembrolizumab. Receptors originate from an adult with mismatch repair-deficient cancer. Each CDR3 is given with its conserved first and last residue. D genes are given only for firm matches. Expanded clones get a size class; other rows say once, few or many, or leave the size out.

v_call	j_call	d_call	clone_size	cdr3_nt	cdr3_aa
TRBV7-3	TRBJ2-1	TRBD2	once	TGTGCCAGCAGCTCTCTAGCGGGAGGAGTAGTCAATGAGCAGTTCTTC	CASSSLAGGVVNEQFF
TRBV11-2	TRBJ2-5	NA	few	TGTGCCAGCAGCTCCGGAGGGGGTGGGAGGGGAGAGACCCAGTACTTC	CASSSGGGGRGETQYF
TRBV28	TRBJ2-1	TRBD2	NA	TGTGCCAGCAGACCAACCCTAGCGGGAGTTAGCCATGAGCAGTTCTTC	CASRPTLAGVSHEQFF
TRBV7-3	TRBJ2-7	NA	NA	TGTGCCAGCAGCTCAAAAGACATTTCCTACGAGCAGTACTTC	CASSSKDISYEQYF
TRBV7-9	TRBJ2-5	NA	NA	TGTGCCAGCAGCCCCTCAGTGGGGACCAAGACCCAGTACTTC	CASSPSVGTKTQYF
TRBV11-3	TRBJ2-2	NA	NA	TGTGCCAGCAGCTTAGGGGCCAAAGAGCTGTTTTTT	CASSLGAKELFF
TRBV27	TRBJ2-3	NA	NA	TGTGCCAGCAGTTTATCGGCGGATTCCACAGATACGCAGTATTTT	CASSLSADSTDTQYF
TRBV6-6	TRBJ2-7	NA	NA	TGTGCCAGCAGCCAGGCCAGGGAGCAGTACTTC	CASSQAREQYF
TRBV7-9	TRBJ1-2	NA	NA	TGTGCCAGCAGCTTAGGGACAGATTATAACTATGGCTACACCTTC	CASSLGTDYNYGYTF
TRBV27	TRBJ2-7	NA	NA	TGTGCCAGCAGTTTATCCAGGGACACTCAATTTGGTCCCTACGAGCAGTACTTC	CASSLSRDTQFGPYEQYF
TRBV7-2	TRBJ1-2	NA	NA	TGTGCCAGCAGCCCAAGTATAGGCTACACCTTC	CASSPSIGYTF
TRBV5-1	TRBJ2-7	TRBD1	NA	TGCGCCAGCAGCTTGGCCGGGACAGGGTTCTCCTACGAGCAGTACTTC	CASSLAGTGFSYEQYF
TRBV7-8	TRBJ2-2	NA	once	TGTGCCAGCAGCCTTAGCGGGAACACCGGGGAGCTGTTTTTT	CASSLSGNTGELFF
TRBV13	TRBJ1-1	TRBD1	NA	TGTGCCAGCAGCTTATACGGGACAGGGGGCACTGAAGCTTTCTTT	CASSLYGTGGTEAFF
TRBV6-1	TRBJ1-5	NA	NA	TGTGCCAGCACGAGCGGCGGGAATCAGCCCCAGCATTTT	CASTSGGNQPQHF
TRBV25-1	TRBJ2-3	NA	NA	TGTGCCAGCAGTAATACGGGAGCTCACCCTCGTAGCACAGATACGCAGTATTTT	CASSNTGAHPRSTDTQYF